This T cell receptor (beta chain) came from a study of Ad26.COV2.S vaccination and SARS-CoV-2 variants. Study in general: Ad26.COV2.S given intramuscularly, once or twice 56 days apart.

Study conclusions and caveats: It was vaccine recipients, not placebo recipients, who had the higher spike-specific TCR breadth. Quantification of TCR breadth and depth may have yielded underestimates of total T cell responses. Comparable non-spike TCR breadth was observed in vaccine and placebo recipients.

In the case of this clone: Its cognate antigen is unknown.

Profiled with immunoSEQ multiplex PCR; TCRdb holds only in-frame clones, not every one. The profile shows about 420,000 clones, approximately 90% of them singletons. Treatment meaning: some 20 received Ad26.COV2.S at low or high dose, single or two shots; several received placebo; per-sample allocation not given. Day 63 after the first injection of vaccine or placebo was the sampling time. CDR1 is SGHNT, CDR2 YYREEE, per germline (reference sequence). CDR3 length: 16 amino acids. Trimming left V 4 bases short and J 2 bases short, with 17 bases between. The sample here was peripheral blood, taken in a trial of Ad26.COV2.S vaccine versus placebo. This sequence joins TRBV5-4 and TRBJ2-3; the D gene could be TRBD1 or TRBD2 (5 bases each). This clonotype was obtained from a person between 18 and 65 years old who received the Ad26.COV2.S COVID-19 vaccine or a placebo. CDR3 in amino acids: CASSVPRDGITDTQYF. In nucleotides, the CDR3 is TGTGCCAGCAGCGTACCCCGGGACGGAATCACAGATACGCAGTATTTT.